Included here is one T cell receptor beta chain sequence, with context. Its target is not known. Time point reported: newly diagnosed, previously untreated cHL patient sample. The authors enriched CD8+ T cells from thawed PBMCs via magnetic negative selection. Using immunoSEQ multiplex PCR, the repertoire was profiled, and TCRdb retains in-frame clones only, with some absent. The data show around 14,000 clones, roughly nine tenths seen once. The entry originates in a study of PD-1 blockade in classical Hodgkin lymphoma. General study findings and limits: Relapsed/refractory patients reportedly had lower baseline diversity than newly diagnosed patients.

Germline values: CDR1 MNHEY, CDR2 SMNVEV (reference sequence). This CDR3 has 13 residues. V was shortened by 8 bases and J by 3 bases, with 13 bases between the two germline ends. This TCR derives from a human donor with classical Hodgkin lymphoma. Sequenced input: CD8+ T cells from blood. The chain uses TRBV27 and TRBJ1-1, with a weak D call TRBD1 (5 bases). CDR3 nucleotide sequence: TGTGCCAGCCGACGGGGGGTTGACACTGAAGCTTTCTTT. It is translated as CASRRGVDTEAFF.